The clone carrying this TCR beta chain was found a few times. The CDR3 totals 15 residues. V lost 2 bases, J lost 10 bases, and 4 bases stayed unmatched. CDR1 is SGHTA, CDR2 FQGTGA, per germline. This sample was included in a study of blood T cells in healthy people across ages. Then a second PCR, running roughly 6 to 12 cycles, was carried out with a sample-barcoded 5' primer and a J-beta primer mix. TCRdb itself ran the 5' RACE reads through MiXCR, one entry per CDR3 protein. The profile shows about 290,000 distinct CDR3 sequences, 27% of them singletons. The rearrangement uses TRBV7-3 and TRBJ2-1; 14 bases line up with TRBD2. Specimen: blood. The receptor was derived from a woman aged 70-85 years in good health. CDR3 protein: CASSLGGTSGSEQFF. The CDR3 DNA sequence: TGTGCCAGCAGCTTAGGTGGGACTAGCGGGAGCGAGCAGTTCTTC.